This TCR beta chain was documented in a study of a mutant IDH1 vaccine in newly diagnosed glioma. Background on the study: Patients arrived already treated with radiotherapy, temozolomide, or both, most having had both.

Points from the study as a whole: Pseudoprogression apparently tracked independently of changes in top peripheral T cell clonotypes.

Germline-derived CDR1 and CDR2 are SGHNT and YYREEE (reference sequence). The CDR3 runs to 14 residues. About this clone itself: Its antigen is still unknown.

Profiled with immunoSEQ multiplex PCR; TCRdb holds only in-frame clones, not every one. The table lists roughly 38,000 clones, roughly 90% of them singletons. Time point indicated: baseline, week 1 (first vaccination visit). Treatment indicated: pre-vaccination baseline after standard-of-care therapy. Sequencing used PBMCs, obtained from a glioma patient treated with radiotherapy, temozolomide or both. This TCR was recovered from a young man with glioma. The chain employs TRBV5-4 and TRBJ2-5, with D hard to call. Matching the DNA end better, TRBJ2-7 makes the J call doubtful. The CDR3 sequence: CASSLKSKPYEQYF. CDR3 bases: TGTGCCAGCAGCTTGAAATCGAAACCCTACGAGCAGTACTTC.